These 25 T cell receptor beta chains share one sample of origin, sequenced in a study of blood T cell repertoires in COVID-19. Using immunoSEQ multiplex PCR, the repertoire was profiled, and TCRdb retains in-frame clones only, with some absent. The sample records over 150,000 clones, about 81% being singletons. The sample was PBMCs or T cells enriched from blood (not recorded which). The receptor source for this set is a woman in her twenties or thirties who had recovered from COVID-19.

J is TRBJ1-1 and V is TRBV10-3, with 9 nucleotides matching TRBD1. CDR3 length equals 16 residues. Trimming removed 6 bases from V and 2 bases from J; junction bases left unmatched: 10. The germline V gene has CDR1 ENHRY and CDR2 SYGVKD. The CDR3 DNA is TGTGCCATCAGGGCCGGGACAGGGTACGACAACACTGAAGCTTTCTTT. It translates to CAIRAGTGYDNTEAFF.

The V call is TRBV28, the J call TRBJ2-7; 7 bases agree with TRBD1. This CDR3 is 15 amino acids long. CDR1 and CDR2 (germline): MDHEN, SYDVKM. V was clipped by 6 bases and J by 4 bases; unmatched bases: 12. CDR3 sequence (DNA): TGTGCCAGCAGCTCTAGGGACAGTAGTTGGTACGAGCAGTACTTC. Translated, it gives CASSSRDSSWYEQYF.

The chain recombines TRBV27 with TRBJ1-2; TRBD1 agrees at 7 bases. The V and J ends lost 5 bases and 1 base, in that order; junction bases with no gene match: 10. The CDR3 runs 16 residues. CDR1 and CDR2 from the germline V gene are MNHEY and SMNVEV (reference sequence). CDR3 amino acids: CASSPPRDSLNYGYTF. The CDR3 DNA reads TGTGCCAGCAGTCCGCCTCGGGACAGCCTTAACTATGGCTACACCTTC.

The V and J genes are TRBV28 and TRBJ2-5; 10 bases are a match to TRBD2. Germline lookup yields CDR1 MDHEN and CDR2 SYDVKM. Trimming removed 6 bases from V and 3 bases from J; junction bases left unmatched: 10. The CDR3 has 16 amino acids. The DNA for the CDR3 is TGTGCCAGCAGCGATACTAGCGGGATGTCGGAAGAGACCCAGTACTTC. Translated, it gives CASSDTSGMSEETQYF.

The V call is TRBV28, the J call TRBJ2-7; 7 bases agree with TRBD1. The trim removed 6 bases at V and 0 bases at J, leaving 2 bases unmatched. The CDR3 sequence is 13 residues long. Germline loops: CDR1 MDHEN, CDR2 SYDVKM. In nucleotides, the CDR3 is TGTGCCAGCAGCAGGGACAGCTCCTACGAGCAGTACGTC. It is translated as CASSRDSSYEQYV.

This clone was found once. The rearrangement uses TRBV13 and TRBJ1-1; 12 bases map to TRBD1. Germline CDR1 and CDR2: PRHDT and FYEKMQ (reference sequence). V lost 4 bases to trimming and J lost 5 bases; unmatched junction nucleotides: 8. This CDR3 region has 16 residues. The CDR3 region is CASSSRDRGRETEAFF. The CDR3 DNA reads TGTGCCAGCAGCTCGCGGGACAGGGGGCGGGAAACTGAAGCTTTCTTT.

This chain links TRBV18 with TRBJ2-3; TRBD2 might be the D (5 bases). The CDR3 loop spans 14 amino acids. Per the germline V gene, CDR1 is KGHSH and CDR2 is LQKENI. V lost 3 bases, J lost 4 bases, and 11 bases lay in between. The CDR3 DNA follows: TGTGCCAGCTCACCTCCTGGACTGTCAGATACGCAGTATTTT. As protein: CASSPPGLSDTQYF.

The chain employs TRBV7-9 and TRBJ1-4, with 11 bases identical to TRBD1. The germline gives CDR1 SEHNR, CDR2 FQNEAQ (reference sequence). The CDR3 is 15 amino acids. The junction had 8 bases not matched to a gene; V was cut back by 5 bases and J by 9 bases. In DNA, the CDR3 is TGTGCCAGCAGCGGGACAGGGGGTGATTTTAAAAAACTGTTTTTT. It is translated as CASSGTGGDFKKLFF.

The chain employs TRBV10-3 and TRBJ2-1; 15 positions match TRBD2. V shed 4 bases, J shed 8 bases, and the junction held 3 bases outside the gene matches. CDR1 and CDR2 from the germline V gene are ENHRY and SYGVKD. The CDR3 spans 15 residues. This chain's CDR3 is CAISVGTSGRYEQFF. CDR3 DNA sequence: TGTGCCATCAGTGTCGGGACTAGCGGGAGGTATGAGCAGTTCTTC.

The CDR3 region is CASSLAAIEAQYF. The DNA of the CDR3 is TGTGCCAGCAGCTTGGCCGCGATAGAGGCGCAGTATTTT. The V gene is TRBV5-5, the J gene TRBJ2-3; the D is unclear. The germline CDR1 and CDR2 sequences are SGHKS and YYEKEE (reference sequence). CDR3 length equals 13 residues. V was cut by 0 bases and J by 10 bases, with 12 bases left in between.

The V gene is TRBV11-2, the J gene TRBJ2-4; TRBD1 agrees at 8 bases. Germline V CDR1 and CDR2: SGHAT, FQNNGV. This CDR3 is built from 15 residues. V trimming: 5 bases; J trimming: 9 bases; junction bases outside the gene matches: 12. CDR3 protein: CASSHGSGGAGIQYF. In nucleotides, the CDR3 is TGTGCCAGCAGCCACGGGTCAGGGGGCGCGGGCATTCAGTACTTC.

The chain is built from TRBV10-3 and TRBJ1-2; no firm D call. There are 13 residues in the CDR3. The V gene lost 6 bases and the J gene lost 8 bases, with 16 bases spanning the gap. Looked up from germline, CDR1 is ENHRY and CDR2 is SYGVKD. CDR3 bases: TGTGCCATCAGCGCCTTTGGCGGATCCGGCTACACCTTC. Amino acids: CAISAFGGSGYTF.

The rearrangement uses TRBV29-1 and TRBJ1-3; the D gene is possibly TRBD1 (5 bases). Per the germline V gene, CDR1 is SQVTM and CDR2 is ANQGSEA. Trimming pared 7 bases from V and 0 bases from J, leaving 10 bases between. CDR3 length equals 13 residues. In DNA form, the CDR3 reads TGCAGCGCCAAGCAGGGCTCTGGAAACACCATATATTTT. It is translated as CSAKQGSGNTIYF.

The chain has TRBV5-1 and TRBJ2-3; 9 bases match TRBD1. The V segment lost 4 bases and the J segment 2 bases; nucleotides outside the gene matches: 8. In germline, CDR1 is SGHRS, CDR2 YFSETQ. The CDR3 consists of 16 residues. The CDR3 DNA follows: TGCGCCAGCAGCCCGACAGGGGGTACCTCCACAGATACGCAGTATTTT. It translates to CASSPTGGTSTDTQYF.

V and J are TRBV4-2 and TRBJ2-1, with 8 bases aligning to TRBD2. The CDR3 spans 17 residues. The trim removed 0 bases at V and 0 bases at J, leaving 4 bases unmatched. CDR1 is LGHNA, CDR2 YNFKEQ, per germline. CDR3 residues: CASSQEGSGSSYNEQFF. CDR3 nucleotide sequence: TGTGCCAGCAGCCAAGAGGGGAGCGGGAGCTCCTACAATGAGCAGTTCTTC.

The rearrangement joins TRBV3-1 (or the pseudogene TRBV3-2) to TRBJ2-7; 9 bases are a match to TRBD2. V dropped 0 bases and J dropped 1; count of bases not matched to a gene: 7. CDR1 and CDR2 from the germline V gene are LGHDT and YNNKEL (reference sequence). The length of the CDR3 is 17 residues. The CDR3 DNA reads TGTGCCAGCAGCCAAGAGAAATTAGCGGGAGCGTCCTACGAGCAGTACTTC. Translated: CASSQEKLAGASYEQYF.

J is TRBJ1-6 and V is TRBV5-5; perhaps TRBD1 as D (6 bases). This CDR3 comprises 14 residues. V lost 4 bases to trimming and J lost 6 bases, with 11 bases between them. The germline V gene has CDR1 SGHKS and CDR2 YYEKEE (reference sequence). The CDR3: CASSRRTANSPLHF. CDR3 DNA: TGTGCCAGCAGCCGTAGGACAGCTAATTCACCCCTCCACTTT.

The chain employs TRBV7-9 and TRBJ1-2; the D is unclear. Germline V lookup: CDR1 SEHNR, CDR2 FQNEAQ (reference sequence). V lost 1 base and J lost 0, with 9 bases in between. CDR3 size: 15 residues. Here the CDR3 reads CASSLDGGANYGYTF. The CDR3 DNA reads TGTGCCAGCAGCTTAGATGGAGGAGCTAACTATGGCTACACCTTC.

The genes are TRBV7-9 and TRBJ1-1, with 9 bases identical to TRBD1. In germline, CDR1 is SEHNR, CDR2 FQNEAQ (reference sequence). The CDR3 contains 17 residues. J gave up 0 bases and V 3 bases, and 8 bases lay outside the gene matches. Here the CDR3 DNA reads TGTGCCAGCAGCTTCCCGGGACAGGGTTCCATGAACACTGAAGCTTTCTTT. Translation gives CASSFPGQGSMNTEAFF.

The V gene is TRBV3-1 (or the pseudogene TRBV3-2), the J gene TRBJ2-1; 9 nucleotides agree with TRBD1. Germline V gene lookup returns CDR1 LGHDT and CDR2 YNNKEL (reference sequence). The length of the CDR3 is 14 residues. V dropped 7 bases and J dropped 3; count of bases not matched to a gene: 4. The CDR3 DNA sequence: TGTGCCAGCAAAAGACAGGGGGACTACAATGAGCAGTTCTTC. Protein sequence: CASKRQGDYNEQFF.

The CDR3 nucleotides read TGTGCCAGCAGCTTGGGACTAGCGGGAGGAAGGGGGACCCAGTACTTC. This codes for CASSLGLAGGRGTQYF. The chain has TRBV5-8 and TRBJ2-5; 13 bases fit TRBD2. The germline V gene encodes CDR1 SGHTS and CDR2 YDEGEE. After removal of 0 bases from V and 7 bases from J, the junction contained 6 bases not matched to a gene. This CDR3 comprises 16 residues.

This chain joins TRBV27 and TRBJ1-6; no reliable D call. Trimming cost V 6 bases and J 7 bases, with 16 bases left between them. The CDR3 is 15 residues long. In germline, CDR1 is MNHEY, CDR2 SMNVEV (reference sequence). This CDR3 reads CASRTLGSKNSPLHF. The CDR3 DNA sequence: TGTGCCAGCAGGACACTAGGGAGTAAGAATTCACCCCTCCACTTT.

V usage is TRBV15 and J usage is TRBJ2-2, with a tentative D call TRBD2 (5 bases). The CDR3 has 15 residues. V was cut by 1 base and J by 5 bases, with 11 bases left in between. Germline V gene data show CDR1 as LNHNV and CDR2 as YYDKDF (reference sequence). CDR3 coding DNA: TGTGCCACCAGCAGAGTTGAGGGTTGGACCGGGGAGCTGTTTTTT. It is translated as CATSRVEGWTGELFF.

The chain employs TRBV7-9 and TRBJ1-2, with 9 bases lining up with TRBD1. V was clipped by 4 bases and J by 2 bases; unmatched bases: 11. Germline V gives CDR1 SEHNR, CDR2 FQNEAQ (reference sequence). CDR3 length equals 17 residues. The CDR3 here is CASSSGQGRAANYGYTF. CDR3 coding DNA: TGTGCCAGCAGCTCCGGACAGGGGCGCGCAGCAAACTATGGCTACACCTTC.

This clone was recorded once. The J gene is TRBJ1-3, the V gene TRBV5-1; D unclear. V was trimmed by 4 bases and J by 0 bases, leaving 8 bases between them. The CDR3 covers 14 residues. Germline CDR1 and CDR2: SGHRS and YFSETQ. The chain's CDR3 is CASSMDSSGNTIYF. Written as DNA, the CDR3 is TGCGCCAGCAGCATGGATAGCTCTGGAAACACCATATATTTT.